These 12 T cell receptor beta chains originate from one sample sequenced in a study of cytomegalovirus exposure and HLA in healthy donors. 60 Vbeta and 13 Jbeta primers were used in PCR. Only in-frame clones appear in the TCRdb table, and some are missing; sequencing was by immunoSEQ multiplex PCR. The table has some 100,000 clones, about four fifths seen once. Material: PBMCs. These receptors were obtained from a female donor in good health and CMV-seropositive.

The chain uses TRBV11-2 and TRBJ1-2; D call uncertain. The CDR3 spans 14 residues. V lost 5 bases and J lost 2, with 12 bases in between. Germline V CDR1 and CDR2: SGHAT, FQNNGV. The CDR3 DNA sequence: TGTGCCAGCAGCCCTTCAGGCCCCAACTATGGCTACACCTTC. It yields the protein CASSPSGPNYGYTF.

The CDR3 region has the DNA TGTGCCAGCATCCCGGGACTAGGGTCGGGCACCGGGGAGCTGTTTTTT. Protein product: CASIPGLGSGTGELFF. The chain recombines TRBV2 with TRBJ2-2; TRBD2 agrees at 8 bases. Per the germline V gene, CDR1 is SNHLY and CDR2 is FYNNEI. CDR3 length: 16 residues. Trimming removed 7 bases from V and 4 bases from J; junction bases left unmatched: 11.

Here the CDR3 reads CASRRPGTVNSPLHF. The CDR3 DNA reads as TGTGCCAGCAGACGCCCCGGGACAGTTAATTCACCCCTCCACTTT. The J gene is TRBJ1-6, the V gene TRBV6-1, with 7 bases aligning to TRBD1. This CDR3 is 15 amino acids long. V trimming: 6 bases; J trimming: 6 bases; junction bases outside the gene matches: 8. Germline-derived CDR1 and CDR2 are MNHNS and SASEGT.

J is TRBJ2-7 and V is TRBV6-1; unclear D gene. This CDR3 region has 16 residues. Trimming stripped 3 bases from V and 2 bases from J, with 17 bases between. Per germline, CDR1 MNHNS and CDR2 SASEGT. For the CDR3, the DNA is TGTGCCAGCAGTGATCTGGGCCCTCCGCTCCCCTACGAGCAGTACTTC. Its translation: CASSDLGPPLPYEQYF.

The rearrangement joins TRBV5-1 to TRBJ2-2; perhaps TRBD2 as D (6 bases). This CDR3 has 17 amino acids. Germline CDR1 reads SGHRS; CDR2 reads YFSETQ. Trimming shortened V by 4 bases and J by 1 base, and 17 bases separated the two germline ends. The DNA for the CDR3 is TGCGCCAGCAGCCCGGGGGTAGGGAGAATGAACACCGGGGAGCTGTTTTTT. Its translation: CASSPGVGRMNTGELFF.

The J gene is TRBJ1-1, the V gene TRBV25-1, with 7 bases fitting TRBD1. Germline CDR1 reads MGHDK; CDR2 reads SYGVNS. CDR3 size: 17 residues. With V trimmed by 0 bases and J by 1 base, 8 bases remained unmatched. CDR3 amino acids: CASSEYGPGQKNTEAFF. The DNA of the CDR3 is TGTGCCAGCAGTGAATATGGTCCGGGACAGAAGAACACTGAAGCTTTCTTT.

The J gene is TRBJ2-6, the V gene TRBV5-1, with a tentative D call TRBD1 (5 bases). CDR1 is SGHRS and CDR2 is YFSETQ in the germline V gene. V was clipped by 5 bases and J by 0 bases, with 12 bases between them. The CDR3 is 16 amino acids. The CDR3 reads CASRHLQVSGANVLTF. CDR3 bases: TGCGCCAGCAGACATTTACAGGTCTCTGGGGCCAACGTCCTGACTTTC.

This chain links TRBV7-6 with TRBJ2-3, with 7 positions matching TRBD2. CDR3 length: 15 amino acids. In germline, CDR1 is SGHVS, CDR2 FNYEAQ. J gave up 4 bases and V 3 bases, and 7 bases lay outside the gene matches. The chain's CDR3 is CASSFSGAPSDTQYF. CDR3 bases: TGTGCCAGCAGCTTCAGCGGGGCCCCTTCAGATACGCAGTATTTT.

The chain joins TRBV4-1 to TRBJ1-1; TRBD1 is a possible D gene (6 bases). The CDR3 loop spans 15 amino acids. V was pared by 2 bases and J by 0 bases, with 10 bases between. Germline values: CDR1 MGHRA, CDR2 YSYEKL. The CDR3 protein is CASSQQTGMNTEAFF. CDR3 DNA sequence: TGCGCCAGCAGCCAACAAACAGGGATGAACACTGAAGCTTTCTTT.

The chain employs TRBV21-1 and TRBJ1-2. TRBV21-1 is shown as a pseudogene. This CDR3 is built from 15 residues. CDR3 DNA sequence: TGTGCCAGCAGCAAAGAGGAGAAAGCTAACTATGGCTACACCTTC. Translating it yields CASSKEEKANYGYTF.

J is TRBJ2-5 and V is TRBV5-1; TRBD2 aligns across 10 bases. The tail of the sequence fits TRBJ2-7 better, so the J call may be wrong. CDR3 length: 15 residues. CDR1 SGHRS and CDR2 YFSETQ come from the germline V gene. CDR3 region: CASSLGTSGLYEQYF. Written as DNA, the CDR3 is TGCGCCAGCAGCTTGGGGACTAGCGGCCTATACGAGCAGTACTTC.

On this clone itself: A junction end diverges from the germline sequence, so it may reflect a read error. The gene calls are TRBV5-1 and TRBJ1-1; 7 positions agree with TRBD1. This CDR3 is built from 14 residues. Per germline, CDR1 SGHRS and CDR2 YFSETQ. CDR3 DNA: TGTGCCAGCAGCCAGGGACAGACTCCGGCTGAAGCTTTCTTT. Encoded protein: CASSQGQTPAEAFF.